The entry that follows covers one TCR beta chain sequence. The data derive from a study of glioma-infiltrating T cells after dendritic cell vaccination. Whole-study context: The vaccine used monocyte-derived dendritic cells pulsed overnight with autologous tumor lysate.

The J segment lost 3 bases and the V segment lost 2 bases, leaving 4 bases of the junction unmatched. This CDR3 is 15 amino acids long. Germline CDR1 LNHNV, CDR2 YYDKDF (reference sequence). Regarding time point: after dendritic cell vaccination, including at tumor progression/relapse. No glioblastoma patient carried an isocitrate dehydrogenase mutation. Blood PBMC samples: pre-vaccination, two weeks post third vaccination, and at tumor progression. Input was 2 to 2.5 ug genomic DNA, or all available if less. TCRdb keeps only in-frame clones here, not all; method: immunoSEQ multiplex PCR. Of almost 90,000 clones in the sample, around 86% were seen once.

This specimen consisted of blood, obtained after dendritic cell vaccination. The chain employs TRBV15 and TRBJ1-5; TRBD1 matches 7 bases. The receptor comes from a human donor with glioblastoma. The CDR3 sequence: CATSRSQGVNQPQHF. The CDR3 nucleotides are TGTGCCACCAGCAGATCTCAGGGGGTCAATCAGCCCCAGCATTTT.